This entry lists 18 T cell receptor beta chains sequenced from one sample in a study of Ad26.COV2.S vaccination and SARS-CoV-2 variants. This table comes from immunoSEQ multiplex PCR, and its TCRdb copy is limited to in-frame clones, with some not included. Among more than 300,000 clones listed, 80% to 90% were seen once. Treatment here: some 20 received Ad26.COV2.S at low or high dose, single or two shots; 5 received placebo; per-sample allocation not given. Sampling took place 63 days after the first vaccine or placebo injection. This specimen consisted of peripheral blood, obtained in a trial of Ad26.COV2.S vaccine versus placebo. These receptors were taken from a person between 18 and 60 years old who received the Ad26.COV2.S COVID-19 vaccine or a placebo.

The chain carries TRBV29-1 and TRBJ1-4; 12 bases line up with TRBD1. Germline V gives CDR1 SQVTM, CDR2 ANQGSEA. The CDR3 is 15 amino acids. The trim removed 7 bases at V and 7 bases at J, leaving 10 bases unmatched. The CDR3 is CSGQGQGARGEKLFF. The CDR3 nucleotides read TGCAGCGGACAGGGACAGGGGGCGCGCGGTGAAAAACTGTTTTTT.

V is TRBV5-6 and J is TRBJ1-4, with D perhaps matching TRBD1 (5 bases). The CDR3 contains 12 residues. V dropped 6 bases and J dropped 8 bases, with 11 bases sitting between them. Per the germline V gene, CDR1 is SGHDT and CDR2 is YYEEEE. As DNA, the CDR3 is TGTGCCAGCACCCTCACAGGAGAAAAACTGTTTTTT. Translating it yields CASTLTGEKLFF.

This clone was detected only once. The rearrangement uses TRBV19 and TRBJ1-5; D possibly corresponds to TRBD1 (5 bases). The CDR3 runs to 14 residues. Germline loops: CDR1 LNHDA, CDR2 SQIVND (reference sequence). V shed 1 base and J shed 7 bases, with 11 bases lying between them. The CDR3 DNA follows: TGTGCCAGTAGTATAGGGGGGGTTAAGCAGCCCCAGCATTTT. It codes for CASSIGGVKQPQHF.

The sample holds one count of this clone. The chain joins TRBV11-2 to TRBJ2-1; D is ambiguous. The V end lost 1 base, the J end lost 5 bases, and 12 bases lay between the germline ends. The CDR3 is made up of 15 amino acids. The germline V gene has CDR1 SGHAT and CDR2 FQNNGV. The chain's CDR3 is CASSLGRPRNNEQFF. The CDR3, as DNA: TGTGCCAGCAGCTTAGGGCGGCCGAGGAACAATGAGCAGTTCTTC.

The chain combines TRBV7-6 with TRBJ2-5, with 9 bases fitting TRBD1. Germline lookup yields CDR1 SGHVS and CDR2 FNYEAQ. The CDR3 totals 16 residues. The ends lost 2 bases at V and 1 base at J; junction bases unmatched: 5. The CDR3 DNA reads as TGTGCCAGCAGCTTAATAAACAGGGGGCCCCAAGAGACCCAGTACTTC. It translates to CASSLINRGPQETQYF.

The chain is built from TRBV27 and TRBJ2-7; 8 bases agree with TRBD1. Losses at the gene ends were 6 bases for V and 4 bases for J; bases not matched to a gene: 8. The CDR3 is 14 residues long. Looked up from germline, CDR1 is MNHEY and CDR2 is SMNVEV (reference sequence). The CDR3 nucleotides read TGTGCCAGCAGGCCCAGGACAGGGCTGTACGAGCAGTACTTC. It specifies CASRPRTGLYEQYF.

The J gene is TRBJ2-7, the V gene TRBV29-1, with D possibly TRBD2 on 5 matching bases. V lost 4 bases to trimming and J lost 4 bases, with 8 bases between them. The CDR3 has 11 residues. Germline values: CDR1 SQVTM, CDR2 ANQGSEA. The CDR3 nucleotides read TGCAGCGTTGCTAGCATGTACGAGCAGTACTTC. Amino acid sequence: CSVASMYEQYF.

This chain uses TRBV7-2 with TRBJ1-1; 7 bases fit TRBD1. Germline CDR1 and CDR2: SGHTA and FQGNSA. The CDR3 has 15 amino acids. V lost 5 bases, J lost 7 bases, and 13 bases stayed unmatched. The CDR3 loop reads CASSTTGRELGEAFF. CDR3 nucleotides: TGTGCCAGCAGCACGACAGGGCGGGAACTGGGTGAAGCTTTCTTT.

The chain uses TRBV4-1 and TRBJ1-6, with a possible D match to TRBD1 (5 bases). The germline CDR1 and CDR2 sequences are MGHRA and YSYEKL. The V end was cut by 3 bases, the J end by 8 bases, with 17 bases between. This CDR3 is built from 16 residues. The CDR3 region has the DNA TGCGCCAGCAGCCACGTGGGGGGACTCGGAGATTCACCCCTCCACTTT. It codes for CASSHVGGLGDSPLHF.

The V and J genes are TRBV6-1 and TRBJ1-2; no reliable D call. The CDR3 consists of 15 residues. In germline, CDR1 is MNHNS, CDR2 SASEGT. V was cut by 1 base and J by 5 bases, with 14 bases left in between. The CDR3 coding sequence is TGTGCCAGCAGTGAAGGAGCAGCTGGGCTTTATGGCTACACCTTC. Protein sequence: CASSEGAAGLYGYTF.

The chain has TRBV4-1 and TRBJ2-7; the D is unclear. The germline V gene has CDR1 MGHRA and CDR2 YSYEKL. The length of the CDR3 is 13 residues. Trimming took 4 bases from V and 2 from J, leaving 9 bases between them. The CDR3 DNA is TGCGCCAGCAGCCGGACGGTAGCCTACGAGCAGTACTTC. This translates into CASSRTVAYEQYF.

The rearrangement uses TRBV7-9 and TRBJ2-1; D is uncertain. The length of the CDR3 is 17 residues. CDR1 and CDR2 from the germline V gene are SEHNR and FQNEAQ (reference sequence). Trimming took 1 base from V and 0 from J, leaving 13 bases between them. The CDR3 DNA reads as TGTGCCAGCAGCTTAGGCCCTCTGCATAGCTCCTACAATGAGCAGTTCTTC. This sequence encodes CASSLGPLHSSYNEQFF.

V and J are TRBV18 and TRBJ2-1; D is perhaps TRBD2 (6 bases). V lost 6 bases to trimming and J lost 1 base, with 19 bases between them. Germline-derived CDR1 and CDR2 are KGHSH and LQKENI. The CDR3 is made up of 17 amino acids. The CDR3 spells CASSQDPGEVSYNEQFF. The CDR3 nucleotides read TGTGCCAGCTCCCAAGATCCCGGGGAGGTTTCCTACAATGAGCAGTTCTTC.

The chain links TRBV19 to TRBJ1-1, with D unclear. CDR1 LNHDA and CDR2 SQIVND come from the germline V gene (reference sequence). The length of the CDR3 is 13 residues. The ends were cut back, 2 bases at V and 2 bases at J, with 6 bases in the middle. In nucleotides, the CDR3 is TGTGCCAGTAGTATAAAGGACAACACTGAAGCTTTCTTT. This gives the protein CASSIKDNTEAFF.

The chain carries TRBV4-1 and TRBJ2-7, with D tentatively TRBD2 (5 bases). V was shortened by 2 bases and J by 9 bases, with 17 bases between the two germline ends. Germline V gene data show CDR1 as MGHRA and CDR2 as YSYEKL. CDR3 length: 14 residues. For the CDR3, the DNA is TGCGCCAGCAGCCAACCTGGAGCAGTCGGAGGGCAGTACTTC. It translates to CASSQPGAVGGQYF.

The chain uses TRBV14 and TRBJ2-1; D remains ambiguous. The CDR3 spans 17 residues. The ends were cut back, 0 bases at V and 0 bases at J, with 12 bases in the middle. CDR1 is SGHDN, CDR2 FVKESK, per germline. CDR3 nucleotides: TGTGCCAGCAGCCAAGACGTAGGTTGGGGCTCCTACAATGAGCAGTTCTTC. This codes for CASSQDVGWGSYNEQFF.

CDR3 sequence reads: CATSRDRVNEQFF. The CDR3 DNA reads TGTGCCACCAGCAGGGACAGGGTCAATGAGCAGTTCTTC. This chain joins TRBV15 and TRBJ2-1, with TRBD1 matching over 8 bases. CDR3 length: 13 residues. Germline trimming cut 3 bases from V and 6 bases from J; bases unmatched to any gene: 1. The germline V gene has CDR1 LNHNV and CDR2 YYDKDF (reference sequence).

This chain links TRBV6-5 with TRBJ2-7, with a possible D match to TRBD1 (5 bases). Trimming removed 7 bases from V and 2 bases from J, with 12 bases in between. Germline lookup yields CDR1 MNHEY and CDR2 SVGAGI. The CDR3 contains 13 residues. The CDR3 here is CASTSTATYEQYF. CDR3 coding DNA: TGTGCCAGCACGTCGACAGCTACCTACGAGCAGTACTTC.